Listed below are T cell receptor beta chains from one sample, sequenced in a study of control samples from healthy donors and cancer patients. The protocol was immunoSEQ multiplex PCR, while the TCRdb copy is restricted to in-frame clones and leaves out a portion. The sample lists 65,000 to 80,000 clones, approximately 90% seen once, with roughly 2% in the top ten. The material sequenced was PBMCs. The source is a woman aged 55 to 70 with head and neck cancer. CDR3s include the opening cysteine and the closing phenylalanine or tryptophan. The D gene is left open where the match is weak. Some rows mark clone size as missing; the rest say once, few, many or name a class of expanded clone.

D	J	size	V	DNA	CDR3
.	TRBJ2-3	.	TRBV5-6	TGTGCCAGCAGCTTGATCCCCAGGGGAGGTTTGGGTACGCAGTATTTT	CASSLIPRGGLGTQYF
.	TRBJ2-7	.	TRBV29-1	TGCAGCGTTGATCCCGGATCGGGGCAGTACTTC	CSVDPGSGQYF
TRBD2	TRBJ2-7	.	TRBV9	TGTGCCAGCAGCTCCCCCGGCAGGGAGGGCGACGAGCAGTACTTC	CASSSPGREGDEQYF
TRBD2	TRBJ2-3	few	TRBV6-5	TGTGCCAGCAGTTCCCTGGCGGGAGGGACAGATACGCAGTATTTT	CASSSLAGGTDTQYF
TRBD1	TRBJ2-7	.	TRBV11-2	TGTGCCAGCAGCCGGACAGGTCTCACCTACGAGCAGTACTTC	CASSRTGLTYEQYF
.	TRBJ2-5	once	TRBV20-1	TGCAGTGCCGGGGAGGAAGAGACCCAGTACTTC	CSAGEEETQYF
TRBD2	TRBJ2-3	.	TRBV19	TGTGCCAGTAGTCTAGATCGGACTAGCGGGATCACAGATACGCAGTATTTT	CASSLDRTSGITDTQYF
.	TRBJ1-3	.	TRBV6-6	TGTGCCAGCAGTCCCTCAGGGTGGGCGAGAAACACCATATATTTT	CASSPSGWARNTIYF
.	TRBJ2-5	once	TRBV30	TGTGCCTGGAGCCAGGGCCGTAGAGAGACCCAGTACTTC	CAWSQGRRETQYF
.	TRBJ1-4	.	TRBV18	TGTGCCAGCTCACCAGGCACGCCTGGGGAGGAAAAACTGTTTTTT	CASSPGTPGEEKLFF
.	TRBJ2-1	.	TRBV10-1	TGCGCCCGCCAGGGGCGGGAGCTTTGGTACAATGAGCAGTTCTTC	CARQGRELWYNEQFF
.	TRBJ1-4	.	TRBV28	TGTGCCAGCAGTGGAGGAGGGAGTCGGGGGACTAATGAAAAACTGTTTTTT	CASSGGGSRGTNEKLFF
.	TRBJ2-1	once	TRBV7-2	TGTGCCAGCAGCCCAGGCGGGTTCTCCTACAATGAGCAGTTCTTC	CASSPGGFSYNEQFF
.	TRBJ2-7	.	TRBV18	TGTGCCAGCTCACCAAATAACGACGGCGCCTACGAGCAGTACTTC	CASSPNNDGAYEQYF
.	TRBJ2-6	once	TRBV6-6	TGTGCCAGCAGTCTGAGCATTAACGCCCGAGTCTCTGGGGCCAACGTCCTGACTTTC	CASSLSINARVSGANVLTF
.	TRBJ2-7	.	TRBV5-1	TGCGCCAGCAGCTTACCATCCTACGAGCAGTACTTC	CASSLPSYEQYF
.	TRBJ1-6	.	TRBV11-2	TGTGCCAGCAGCTACGACAGACCACCCCTCCACTTT	CASSYDRPPLHF
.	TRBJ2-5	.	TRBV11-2	TGTGCCAGCAGCCGCTCGTTGGGGGAGACCCAGTACTTC	CASSRSLGETQYF
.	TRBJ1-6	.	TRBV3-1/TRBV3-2	TGTGCCAGCAGCCCTGGACACCGGAGCTCCTATAATTCACCCCTCCACTTT	CASSPGHRSSYNSPLHF
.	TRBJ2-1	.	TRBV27	TGTGCCAGCAGTTCCGGTTCTGAGCAGTTCTTC	CASSSGSEQFF
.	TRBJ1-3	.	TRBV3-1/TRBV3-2	TGTGCCAGCAGCCTACAAGGAGCTGGAAACACCATATATTTT	CASSLQGAGNTIYF
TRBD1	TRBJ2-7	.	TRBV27	TGTGCCAGCAGGATCGGGACAGGATCCTACGAGCAGTACTTC	CASRIGTGSYEQYF